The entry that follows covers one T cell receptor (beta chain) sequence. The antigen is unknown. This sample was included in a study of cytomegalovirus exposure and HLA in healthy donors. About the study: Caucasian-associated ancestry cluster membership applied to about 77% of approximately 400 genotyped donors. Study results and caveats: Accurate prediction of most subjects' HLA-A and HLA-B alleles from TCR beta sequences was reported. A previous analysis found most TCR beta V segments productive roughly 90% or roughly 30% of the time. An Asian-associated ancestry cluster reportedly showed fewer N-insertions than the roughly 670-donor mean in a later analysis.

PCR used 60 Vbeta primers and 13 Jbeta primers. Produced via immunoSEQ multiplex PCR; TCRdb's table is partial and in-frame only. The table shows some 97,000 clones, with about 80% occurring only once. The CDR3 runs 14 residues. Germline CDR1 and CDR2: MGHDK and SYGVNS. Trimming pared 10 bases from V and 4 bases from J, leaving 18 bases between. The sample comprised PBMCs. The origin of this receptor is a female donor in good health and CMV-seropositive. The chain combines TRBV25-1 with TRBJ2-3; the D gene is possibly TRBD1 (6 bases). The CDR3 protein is CATSQDSVADTQYF. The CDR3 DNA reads TGTGCCACCTCCCAGGACAGTGTGGCAGATACGCAGTATTTT.